One and the same sample provided the 7 T cell receptor beta chains below, sequenced in a study of cytomegalovirus exposure and HLA in healthy donors. A multiplex PCR was run with 60 Vbeta primers and 13 Jbeta primers. Clones were sequenced by immunoSEQ multiplex PCR, and TCRdb holds only the in-frame ones, with some missing. The repertoire holds 150,000 or so clones, with roughly 85% as singletons. The sequencing sample was made of PBMCs. Receptors originate from a man between 18 and 35 years old in good health and CMV-seropositive.

The chain employs TRBV13 and TRBJ2-7; TRBD1 matches at 8 bases. This CDR3 has 14 amino acids. The germline V gene has CDR1 PRHDT and CDR2 FYEKMQ (reference sequence). J was trimmed by 3 bases and V by 0 bases; bases with no gene match: 1. CDR3 coding DNA: TGTGCCAGCAGCTTAGGGGGGACAGGCTACGAGCAGTACTTC. It codes for CASSLGGTGYEQYF.

The rearrangement links TRBV5-6 to TRBJ2-1; 9 bases align to TRBD2. The V gene end was trimmed by 0 bases and the J gene end by 8 bases; junction bases not matched to a gene: 6. Germline loops: CDR1 SGHDT, CDR2 YYEEEE. The CDR3 spans 15 residues. CDR3 loop: CASSLVPSGIYEQFF. CDR3 nucleotide sequence: TGTGCCAGCAGCTTGGTACCTAGCGGGATATATGAGCAGTTCTTC.

This clone was recorded a few times. A junction end diverges from the germline sequence, so it may reflect a read error. Other DNA sequences in this specimen translate into the identical CDR3. The chain couples TRBV5-4 to TRBJ2-3; 7 nucleotides line up with TRBD1. There are 14 residues in the CDR3. Germline CDR1 SGHNT, CDR2 YYREEE (reference sequence). The CDR3 sequence: CASSLGQSTDTQYF. The CDR3 DNA follows: TGCGCCAGCAGCTTGGGACAGAGCACAGATACGCAGTATTTT.

This clone was recorded only once. The J gene is TRBJ2-2, the V gene TRBV9, with a possible D match to TRBD2 (6 bases). V gave up 4 bases and J gave up 6 bases, with 10 bases separating them. Germline V gene lookup returns CDR1 SGDLS and CDR2 YYNGEE. The CDR3 covers 13 residues. Here the CDR3 DNA reads TGTGCCAGCAGCCCTGGGGGGTCCGGGGAGCTGTTTTTT. This codes for CASSPGGSGELFF.

This rearrangement joins TRBV7-6 to TRBJ2-1; D uncertain. Per the germline V gene, CDR1 is SGHVS and CDR2 is FNYEAQ. This CDR3 contains 12 residues. V gave up 4 bases and J gave up 2 bases, with 3 bases separating them. The CDR3 DNA sequence: TGTGCCAGCAGCTCCACCTACAATGAGCAGTTCTTC. Its translation: CASSSTYNEQFF.

The rearrangement joins TRBV5-6 to TRBJ2-3; TRBD1 is a possible D gene (6 bases). This CDR3 comprises 14 residues. The V and J ends lost 2 bases and 4 bases respectively, with 11 bases between them. Germline CDR1 and CDR2: SGHDT and YYEEEE. As DNA, the CDR3 is TGTGCCAGCAGCTTAAAGGGGGTCCCAGATACGCAGTATTTT. Protein: CASSLKGVPDTQYF. The full variable domain, rest sourced from reference TRBV5-6 and TRBJ2-3, is DAGVTQSPTHLIKTRGQQVTLRCSPKSGHDTVSWYQQALGQGPQFIFQYYEEEERQRGNFPDRFSGHQFPNYSSELNVNALLLGDSALYLCASSLKGVPDTQYFGPGTRLTVL.

The sample holds a few counts of this clone. The chain recombines TRBV2 with TRBJ2-3, with 7 bases lining up with TRBD2. This CDR3 contains 14 residues. Germline loops: CDR1 SNHLY, CDR2 FYNNEI. V shed 7 bases and J 0 bases; nucleotides not matched to a gene: 4. CDR3 sequence reads: CASTVGGSTDTQYF. The CDR3 bases are TGTGCCAGCACCGTGGGGGGGAGCACAGATACGCAGTATTTT.